A single sample gave rise to the 14 T cell receptor beta chains below, sequenced in a study of blood T cell repertoires in COVID-19. Measured with immunoSEQ multiplex PCR; TCRdb has only the in-frame clones, and not every one. Here the sample spans hundreds of thousands of clones, roughly 86% being singletons. The specimen was peripheral blood. Receptors were obtained from a woman of 80 years or more with COVID-19, enrolled during active disease.

The V call is TRBV6-5, the J call TRBJ2-7; 7 bases agree with TRBD2. V shed 6 bases and J 1 base; nucleotides not matched to a gene: 9. Looked up from germline, CDR1 is MNHEY and CDR2 is SVGAGI. The CDR3 runs 15 residues. The CDR3 region is CASRDGGGYSYEQYF. The CDR3 DNA reads TGTGCCAGCAGGGACGGGGGAGGGTATTCCTACGAGCAGTACTTC.

This chain links TRBV28 with TRBJ1-1; possibly TRBD1 for D (6 bases). Trimming removed 7 bases from V and 10 bases from J, with 19 bases in between. Germline-derived CDR1 and CDR2 are MDHEN and SYDVKM. The CDR3 runs to 13 residues. CDR3 DNA sequence: TGTGCCAGCACCATACCAGGGGCCCAAGGAGCTTTCTTT. This translates into CASTIPGAQGAFF.

This clone has just a few counts. This rearrangement joins TRBV5-4 to TRBJ1-2; 9 bases are shared with TRBD1. Germline assignment: CDR1 SGHNT and CDR2 YYREEE (reference sequence). V lost 4 bases and J lost 7; bases outside the gene matches: 5. The CDR3 contains 13 residues. Here the CDR3 reads CASSGTGGGGYTF. For the CDR3, the DNA is TGTGCCAGCAGCGGAACAGGGGGCGGTGGCTACACCTTC.

Note on this clone: Other DNA sequences in this sample translate to the same CDR3. This chain connects TRBV10-3 to TRBJ2-1, with 8 bases fitting TRBD1. The CDR3 loop spans 14 amino acids. J lost 3 bases, V lost 3 bases, and 1 base had no gene match. Germline CDR1 ENHRY, CDR2 SYGVKD. The CDR3 nucleotides read TGTGCCATCAGTGAAGGACAGGGCTACAATGAGCAGTTCTTC. As protein: CAISEGQGYNEQFF.

This clone has a single count. The gene calls are TRBV18 and TRBJ2-3; 8 positions match TRBD1. The V gene's germline CDR1 is KGHSH and CDR2 LQKENI. CDR3 size: 14 residues. Trimming removed 3 bases from V and 4 bases from J; junction bases left unmatched: 3. CDR3: CASSPQGAADTQYF. The CDR3 DNA follows: TGTGCCAGCTCACCCCAGGGGGCCGCAGATACGCAGTATTTT.

The chain joins TRBV5-1 to TRBJ2-1; TRBD2 might be the D (6 bases). There are 15 residues in the CDR3. V lost 0 bases and J 5 bases, leaving 12 bases between the germline ends. Germline CDR1 is SGHRS and CDR2 is YFSETQ. For the CDR3, the DNA is TGCGCCAGCAGCTTGGGGGACTCGGCCCACAATGAGCAGTTCTTC. Protein: CASSLGDSAHNEQFF.

The chain links TRBV2 to TRBJ1-4; D is ambiguous. V was shortened by 7 bases and J by 8 bases, with 14 bases between the two germline ends. Germline CDR1 is SNHLY and CDR2 is FYNNEI. The CDR3 contains 13 residues. CDR3 sequence: CASNYGYSEKLFF. The DNA for the CDR3 is TGTGCCAGCAACTACGGGTATTCCGAAAAACTGTTTTTT.

The CDR3 region is CSVGIHSPGQETQYF. The CDR3 bases are TGCAGCGTTGGAATCCACAGTCCAGGGCAAGAGACCCAGTACTTC. The chain recombines TRBV29-1 with TRBJ2-5; possible D gene TRBD1, 5 bases. Germline CDR1 and CDR2: SQVTM and ANQGSEA. This CDR3 has 15 amino acids. Trimming cost V 4 bases and J 2 bases, with 17 bases left between them.

The rearrangement joins TRBV5-1 to TRBJ2-5; 7 bases map to TRBD1. V lost 4 bases, J lost 1 base, and 4 bases stayed unmatched. The germline gives CDR1 SGHRS, CDR2 YFSETQ. CDR3 size: 14 residues. CDR3 residues: CASSTGQLQETQYF. CDR3 bases: TGCGCCAGCAGCACGGGACAGCTCCAAGAGACCCAGTACTTC.

This chain joins TRBV28 and TRBJ1-2; 9 positions match TRBD1. Germline loops: CDR1 MDHEN, CDR2 SYDVKM. CDR3 length equals 15 residues. The junction had 6 bases not matched to a gene; V was cut back by 5 bases and J by 2 bases. In DNA, the CDR3 is TGTGCCAGCAGTGGGACAGGGAAAGGGAACTATGGCTACACCTTC. Protein: CASSGTGKGNYGYTF.

The chain is built from TRBV28 and TRBJ1-2, with 9 bases that match TRBD1. Trimming removed 6 bases from V and 4 bases from J; junction bases left unmatched: 9. The CDR3 extends over 15 amino acids. Germline values: CDR1 MDHEN, CDR2 SYDVKM. CDR3 sequence: CASRQTGTGPYGYTF. CDR3 sequence (DNA): TGTGCCAGCAGGCAAACCGGGACAGGGCCCTATGGCTACACCTTC.

The CDR3 loop is CASSESSGVTDTQYF. In nucleotides, the CDR3 is TGCGCCAGCAGTGAATCGAGCGGGGTCACAGATACGCAGTATTTT. The chain joins TRBV10-2 to TRBJ2-3, with 7 nucleotides matching TRBD2. The CDR3 covers 15 residues. Losses at the gene ends were 3 bases for V and 2 bases for J; bases not matched to a gene: 5. In germline, CDR1 is WSHSY, CDR2 SAAADI.

The chain recombines TRBV5-4 with TRBJ1-1; 7 bases align to TRBD1. The CDR3 totals 13 residues. With V trimmed by 7 bases and J by 4 bases, 7 bases remained unmatched. CDR1 and CDR2 from the germline V gene are SGHNT and YYREEE (reference sequence). The CDR3 protein is CASFEQGFTEAFF. The CDR3 coding sequence is TGTGCCAGCTTCGAACAGGGGTTCACTGAAGCTTTCTTT.

This rearrangement joins TRBV24-1 to TRBJ2-1; D is unresolved. The CDR3 is made up of 15 amino acids. CDR1 is KGHDR, CDR2 SFDVKD, per germline. Trimming stripped 4 bases from V and 1 base from J, with 10 bases between. The CDR3 region is CATSDRRWSYNEQFF. The DNA of the CDR3 is TGTGCCACCAGTGACCGTCGGTGGTCCTACAATGAGCAGTTCTTC.